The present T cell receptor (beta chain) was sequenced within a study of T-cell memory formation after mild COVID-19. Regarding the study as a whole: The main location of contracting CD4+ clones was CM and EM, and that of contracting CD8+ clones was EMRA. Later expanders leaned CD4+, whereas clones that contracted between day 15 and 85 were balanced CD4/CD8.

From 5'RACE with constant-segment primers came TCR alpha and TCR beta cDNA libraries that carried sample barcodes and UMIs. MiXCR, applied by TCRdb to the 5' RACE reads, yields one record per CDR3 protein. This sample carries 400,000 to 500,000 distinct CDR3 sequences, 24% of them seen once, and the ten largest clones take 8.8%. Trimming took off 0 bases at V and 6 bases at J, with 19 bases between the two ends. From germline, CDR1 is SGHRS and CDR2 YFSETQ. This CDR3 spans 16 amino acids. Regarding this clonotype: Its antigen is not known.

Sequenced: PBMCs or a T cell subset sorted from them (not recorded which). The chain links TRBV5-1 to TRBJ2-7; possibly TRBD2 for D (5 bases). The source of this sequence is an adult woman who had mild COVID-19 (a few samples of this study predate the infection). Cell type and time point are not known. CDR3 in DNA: TGCGCCAGCAGCTTGGCCAAGGGAGTCAAGATCGGCGAGCAGTACTTC. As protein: CASSLAKGVKIGEQYF. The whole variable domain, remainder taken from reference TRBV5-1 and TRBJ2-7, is KAGVTQTPRYLIKTRGQQVTLSCSPISGHRSVSWYQQTPGQGLQFLFEYFSETQRNKGNFPGRFSGRQFSNSRSEMNVSTLELGDSALYLCASSLAKGVKIGEQYFGPGTRLTVT.